The present TCR beta chain was sequenced within a study of T cell responses to AZD1222 COVID-19 vaccine. Study at large: Second doses that came at about 4 or about 12 weeks were put together.

Sequenced by immunoSEQ multiplex PCR; TCRdb stores in-frame clones only, minus some. The profile shows 55,000 to 85,000 clones, 84% of them singletons. With regard to this clone: The antigen is not known.

Study conclusions and caveats: Spike-specific TCRs gained breadth and depth after people received two AZD1222 doses.

Unmatched junction bases numbered 9, after V lost 4 bases and J lost 7 bases. The CDR3 contains 15 residues. The germline gives CDR1 SGHTA, CDR2 FQGNSA. The TCR comes from an adult in good health. Sequences were derived from peripheral blood, sampled on day 0 of AZD1222 vaccination. The gene calls are TRBV7-2 and TRBJ1-4; the match to TRBD1 covers 7 bases. In nucleotides, the CDR3 is TGTGCCAGCAGCTCAGGGGGGGTAGGGGGTGAAAAACTGTTTTTT. Amino acid sequence: CASSSGGVGGEKLFF. The variable domain in full, completed from reference TRBV7-2 and TRBJ1-4, reads GAGVSQSPSNKVTEKGKDVELRCDPISGHTALYWYRQSLGQGLEFLIYFQGNSAPDKSGLPSDRFSAERTGGSVSTLTIQRTQQEDSAVYLCASSSGGVGGEKLFFGSGTQLSVL.